Presented here are 2 T cell receptor beta chains from one specimen sequenced in a study of blood T cell repertoires in COVID-19. Sequencing was performed with immunoSEQ multiplex PCR; in TCRdb, only in-frame clones are kept and a portion is missing. The repertoire holds about 240,000 clones, with about 70% as singletons. The sequenced material came from peripheral blood. These receptor sequences come from a woman aged 80 or over with acute or convalescent COVID-19.

V gene TRBV5-4 combines with J gene TRBJ2-4; no reliable D call. Trimming stripped 2 bases from V and 7 bases from J, with 16 bases between. Germline V CDR1 and CDR2: SGHNT, YYREEE (reference sequence). This CDR3 spans 15 amino acids. The CDR3 DNA is TGTGCCAGCAGCTTTGGTATGTCGGTATCGAACATTCAGTACTTC. Its protein product is CASSFGMSVSNIQYF.

This clone is labeled medium-sized. The J gene is TRBJ2-7, the V gene TRBV27; 8 bases fit TRBD2. The CDR3 length is 13 residues. After removal of 6 bases from V and 5 bases from J, the junction contained 6 bases not matched to a gene. Germline CDR1 is MNHEY and CDR2 is SMNVEV (reference sequence). The DNA of the CDR3 is TGTGCCAGCAGCCCGACTAGCGAAGACGAGCAGTACTTC. It yields the protein CASSPTSEDEQYF.